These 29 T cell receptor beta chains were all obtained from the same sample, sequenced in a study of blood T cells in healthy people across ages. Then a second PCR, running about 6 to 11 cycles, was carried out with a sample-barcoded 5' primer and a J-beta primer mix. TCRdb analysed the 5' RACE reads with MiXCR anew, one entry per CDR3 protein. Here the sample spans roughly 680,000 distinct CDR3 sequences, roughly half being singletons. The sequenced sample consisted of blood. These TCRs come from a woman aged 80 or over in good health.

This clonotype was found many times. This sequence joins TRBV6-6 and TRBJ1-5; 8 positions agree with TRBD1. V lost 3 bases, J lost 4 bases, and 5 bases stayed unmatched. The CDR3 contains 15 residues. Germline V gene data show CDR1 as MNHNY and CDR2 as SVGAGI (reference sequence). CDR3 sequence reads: CASSYQQGVNQPQHF. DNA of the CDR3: TGTGCCAGCAGTTATCAACAGGGGGTAAATCAGCCCCAGCATTTT.

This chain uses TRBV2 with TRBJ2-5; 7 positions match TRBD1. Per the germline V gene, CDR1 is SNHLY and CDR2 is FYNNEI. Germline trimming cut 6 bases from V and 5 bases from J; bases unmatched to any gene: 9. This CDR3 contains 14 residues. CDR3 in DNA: TGTGCCAGCAGATGGGACAGATCGCTGGAGACCCAGTACTTC. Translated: CASRWDRSLETQYF.

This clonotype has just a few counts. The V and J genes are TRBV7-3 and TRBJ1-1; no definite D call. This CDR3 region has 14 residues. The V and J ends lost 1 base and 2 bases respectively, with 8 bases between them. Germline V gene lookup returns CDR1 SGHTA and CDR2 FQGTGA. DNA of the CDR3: TGTGCCAGCAGCTTAAGCCCGGGAAACACTGAAGCTTTCTTT. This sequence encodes CASSLSPGNTEAFF.

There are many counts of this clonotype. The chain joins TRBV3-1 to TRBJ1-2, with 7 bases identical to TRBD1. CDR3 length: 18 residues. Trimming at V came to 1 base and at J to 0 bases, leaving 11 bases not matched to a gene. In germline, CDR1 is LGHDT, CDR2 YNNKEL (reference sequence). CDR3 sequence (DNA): TGTGCCAGCAGCCAAGTTCAGCCGGGCAGGGGGACTAACTATGGCTACACCTTC. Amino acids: CASSQVQPGRGTNYGYTF.

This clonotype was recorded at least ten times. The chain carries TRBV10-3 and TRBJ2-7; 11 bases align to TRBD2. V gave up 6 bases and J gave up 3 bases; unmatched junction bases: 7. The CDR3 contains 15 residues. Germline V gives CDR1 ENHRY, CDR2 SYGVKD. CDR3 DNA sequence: TGTGCCATCAGCCCGGGGACTAGCGGTCTCTACGAGCAGTACTTC. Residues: CAISPGTSGLYEQYF.

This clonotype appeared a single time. The CDR3 DNA sequence: TGCAGTGCTAGAGGGGGATCTAGCTCCTACAATGAGCAGTTCTTC. Its protein product is CSARGGSSSYNEQFF. J is TRBJ2-1 and V is TRBV20-1; D gene unclear. The germline V gene has CDR1 DFQATT and CDR2 SNEGSKA (reference sequence). The ends were cut back, 1 base at V and 0 bases at J, with 10 bases in the middle. The length of the CDR3 is 15 residues.

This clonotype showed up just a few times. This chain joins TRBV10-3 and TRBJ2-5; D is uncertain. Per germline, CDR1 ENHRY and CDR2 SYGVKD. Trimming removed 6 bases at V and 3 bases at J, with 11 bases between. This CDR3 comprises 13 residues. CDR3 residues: CAISRAAEETQYF. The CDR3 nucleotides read TGTGCCATCAGCCGGGCAGCTGAAGAGACCCAGTACTTC.

The CDR3 loop reads CASSPGTDNYGYTF. The CDR3 nucleotides are TGTGCCAGCTCACCAGGGACGGATAACTATGGCTACACCTTC. The V gene is TRBV18, the J gene TRBJ1-2; TRBD1 might be the D (5 bases). V was pared by 2 bases and J by 1 base, with 8 bases between. From germline, CDR1 is KGHSH and CDR2 LQKENI. The CDR3 spans 14 residues. Looking up the rest from reference TRBV18 and TRBJ1-2 gives the full variable domain: NAGVMQNPRHLVRRRGQEARLRCSPMKGHSHVYWYRQLPEEGLKFMVYLQKENIIDESGMPKERFSAEFPKEGPSILRIQQVVRGDSAAYFCASSPGTDNYGYTFGSGTRLTVV.

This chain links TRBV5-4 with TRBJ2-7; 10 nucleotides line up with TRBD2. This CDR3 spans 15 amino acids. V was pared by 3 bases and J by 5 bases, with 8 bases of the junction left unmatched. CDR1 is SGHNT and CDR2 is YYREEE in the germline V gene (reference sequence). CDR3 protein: CASSYISGRANEQYF. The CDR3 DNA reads TGTGCCAGCAGCTACATCAGCGGGAGGGCCAACGAGCAGTACTTC.

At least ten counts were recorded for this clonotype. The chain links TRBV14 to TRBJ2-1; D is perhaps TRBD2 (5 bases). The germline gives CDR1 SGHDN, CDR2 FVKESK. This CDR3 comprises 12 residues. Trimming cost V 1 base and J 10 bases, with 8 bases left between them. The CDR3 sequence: CASSQGRGEQFF. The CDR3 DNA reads TGTGCCAGCAGCCAAGGACGGGGAGAGCAGTTCTTC.

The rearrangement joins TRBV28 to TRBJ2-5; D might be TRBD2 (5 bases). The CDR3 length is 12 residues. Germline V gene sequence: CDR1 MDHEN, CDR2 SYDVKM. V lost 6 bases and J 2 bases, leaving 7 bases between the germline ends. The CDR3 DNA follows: TGTGCCAGCAGGACTAAACAAGAGACCCAGTACTTC. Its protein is CASRTKQETQYF.

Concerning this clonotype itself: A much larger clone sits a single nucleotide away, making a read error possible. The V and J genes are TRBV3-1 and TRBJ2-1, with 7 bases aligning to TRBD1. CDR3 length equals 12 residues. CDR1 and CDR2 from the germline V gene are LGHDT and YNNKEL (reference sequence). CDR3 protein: CANSQQGVGRFF. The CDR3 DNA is TGTGCCAACAGCCAGCAGGGGGTTGGTCGGTTCTTC.

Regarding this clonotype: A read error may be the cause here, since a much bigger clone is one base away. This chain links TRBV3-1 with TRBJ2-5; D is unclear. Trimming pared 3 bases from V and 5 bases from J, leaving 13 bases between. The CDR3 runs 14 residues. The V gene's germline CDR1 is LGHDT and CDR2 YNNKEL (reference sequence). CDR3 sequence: CASSHGPHGETQYF. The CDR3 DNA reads TGTGCCAGCAGCCACGGCCCACACGGGGAGACCCAGTACTTC.

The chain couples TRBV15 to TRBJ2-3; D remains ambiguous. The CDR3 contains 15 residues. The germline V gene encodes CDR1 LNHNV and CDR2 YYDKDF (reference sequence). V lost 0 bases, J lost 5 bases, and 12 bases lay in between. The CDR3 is CATSRDRVLGDTQYF. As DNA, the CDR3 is TGTGCCACCAGCAGAGATCGCGTCCTCGGAGATACGCAGTATTTT.

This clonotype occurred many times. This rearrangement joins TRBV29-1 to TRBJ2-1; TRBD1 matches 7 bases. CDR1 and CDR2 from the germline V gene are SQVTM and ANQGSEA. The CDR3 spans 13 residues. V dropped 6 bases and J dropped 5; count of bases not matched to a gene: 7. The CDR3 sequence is CSVLGQLDNEQFF. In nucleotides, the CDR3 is TGCAGCGTGCTGGGACAGTTAGACAATGAGCAGTTCTTC.

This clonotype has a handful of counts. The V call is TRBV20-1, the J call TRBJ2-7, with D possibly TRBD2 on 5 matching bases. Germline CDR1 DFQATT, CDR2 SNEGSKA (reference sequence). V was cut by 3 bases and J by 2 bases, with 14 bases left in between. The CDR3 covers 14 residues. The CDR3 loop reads CSASAASGTYEQYF. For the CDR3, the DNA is TGCAGTGCTAGTGCCGCAAGCGGCACCTACGAGCAGTACTTC.

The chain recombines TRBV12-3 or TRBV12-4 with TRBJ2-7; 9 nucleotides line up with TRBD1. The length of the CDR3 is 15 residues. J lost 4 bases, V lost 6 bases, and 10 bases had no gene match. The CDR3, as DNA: TGTGCCAGCAGCCAGTCGGGACAGGGAGAATACGAGCAGTACTTC. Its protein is CASSQSGQGEYEQYF.

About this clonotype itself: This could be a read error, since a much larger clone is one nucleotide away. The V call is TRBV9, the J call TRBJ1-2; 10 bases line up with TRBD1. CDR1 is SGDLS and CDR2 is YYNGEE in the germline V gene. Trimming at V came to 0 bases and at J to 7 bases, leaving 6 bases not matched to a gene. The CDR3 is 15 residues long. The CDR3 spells CASSVEGQGYSGYTF. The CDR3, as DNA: TGTGCCAGCAGCGTAGAGGGACAGGGGTACTCTGGCTACACCTTC.

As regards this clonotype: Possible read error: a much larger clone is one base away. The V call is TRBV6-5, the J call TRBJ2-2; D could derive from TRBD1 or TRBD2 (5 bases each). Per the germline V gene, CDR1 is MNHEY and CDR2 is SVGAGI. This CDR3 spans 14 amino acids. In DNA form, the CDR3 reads TGTGCCGGCAGTGCCGATGGGGGCACCGGGGAGCTGTTTTTT. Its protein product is CAGSADGGTGELFF.

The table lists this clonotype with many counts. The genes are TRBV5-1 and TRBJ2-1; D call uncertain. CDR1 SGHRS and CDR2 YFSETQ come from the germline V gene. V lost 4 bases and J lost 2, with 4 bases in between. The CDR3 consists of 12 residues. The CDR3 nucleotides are TGCGCCAGCAGCCAGGCCTACAATGAGCAGTTCTTC. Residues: CASSQAYNEQFF.

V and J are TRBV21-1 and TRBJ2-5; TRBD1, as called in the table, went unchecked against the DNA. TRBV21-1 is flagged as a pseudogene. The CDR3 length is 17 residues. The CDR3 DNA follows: TGTGCCAGCAGGCTCACTACCGGGACAGGCCGTGAAGAGACCCAGTACTTC. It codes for CASRLTTGTGREETQYF.

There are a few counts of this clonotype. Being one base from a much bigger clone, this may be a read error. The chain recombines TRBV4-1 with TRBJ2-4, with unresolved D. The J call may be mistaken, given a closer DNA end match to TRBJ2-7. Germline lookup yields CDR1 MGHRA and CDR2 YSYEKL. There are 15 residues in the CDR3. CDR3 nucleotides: TGCGCCAGCAGCCAAGATGTGGCAGCTGCTAGCGAGCAGTACTTC. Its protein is CASSQDVAAASEQYF.

The CDR3 nucleotides read TGTGCCAGCAGCGTCGGGAGGGATGAGCAGTTCTTC. Encoded protein: CASSVGRDEQFF. This chain uses TRBV9 with TRBJ2-1; TRBD2 agrees at 8 bases. Losses at the gene ends were 2 bases for V and 8 bases for J; bases not matched to a gene: 0. Per the germline V gene, CDR1 is SGDLS and CDR2 is YYNGEE. The CDR3 has 12 amino acids.

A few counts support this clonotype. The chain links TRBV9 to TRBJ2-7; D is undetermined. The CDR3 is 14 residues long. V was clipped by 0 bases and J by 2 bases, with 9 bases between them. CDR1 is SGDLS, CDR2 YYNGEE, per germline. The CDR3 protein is CASSVDGQAYEQYF. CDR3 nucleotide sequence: TGTGCCAGCAGCGTAGATGGTCAAGCCTACGAGCAGTACTTC.

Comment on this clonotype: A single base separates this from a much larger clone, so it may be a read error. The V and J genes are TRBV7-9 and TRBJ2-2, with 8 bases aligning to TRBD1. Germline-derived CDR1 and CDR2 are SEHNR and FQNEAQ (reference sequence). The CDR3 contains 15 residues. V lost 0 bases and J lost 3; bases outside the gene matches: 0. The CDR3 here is CASSLAQGDTGELFF. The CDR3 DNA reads TGTGCCAGCAGCTTAGCACAGGGGGACACCGGGGAGCTGTTTTTT.

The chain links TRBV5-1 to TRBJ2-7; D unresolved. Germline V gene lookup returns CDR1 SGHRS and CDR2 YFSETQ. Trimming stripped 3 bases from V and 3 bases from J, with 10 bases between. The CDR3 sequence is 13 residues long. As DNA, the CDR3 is TGCGCCAGCAGCTGGAGACTTAACTACGAGCAGTACTTC. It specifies CASSWRLNYEQYF.

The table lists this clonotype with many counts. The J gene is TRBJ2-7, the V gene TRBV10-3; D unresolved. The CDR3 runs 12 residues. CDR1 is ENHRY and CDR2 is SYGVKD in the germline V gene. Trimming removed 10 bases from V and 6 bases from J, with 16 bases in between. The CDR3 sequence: CATLGGGREQYF. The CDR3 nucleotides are TGTGCCACCCTAGGCGGTGGGCGCGAGCAGTACTTC.

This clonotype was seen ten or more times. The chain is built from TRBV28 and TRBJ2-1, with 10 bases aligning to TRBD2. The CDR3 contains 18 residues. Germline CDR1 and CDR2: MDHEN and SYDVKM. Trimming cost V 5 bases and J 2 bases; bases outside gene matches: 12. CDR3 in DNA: TGTGCCAGCAGTAAAAGTGGGACTAGCGTTAGAGCCTACAATGAGCAGTTCTTC. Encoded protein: CASSKSGTSVRAYNEQFF. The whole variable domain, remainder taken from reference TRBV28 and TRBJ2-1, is DVKVTQSSRYLVKRTGEKVFLECVQDMDHENMFWYRQDPGLGLRLIYFSYDVKMKEKGDIPEGYSVSREKKERFSLILESASTNQTSMYLCASSKSGTSVRAYNEQFFGPGTRLTVL.

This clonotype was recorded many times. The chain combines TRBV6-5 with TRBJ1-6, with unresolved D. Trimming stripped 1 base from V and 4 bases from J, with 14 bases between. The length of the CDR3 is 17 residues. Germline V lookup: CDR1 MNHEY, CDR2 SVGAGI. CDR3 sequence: CASSYFASQEYNSPLHF. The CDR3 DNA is TGTGCCAGCAGTTACTTTGCCTCTCAGGAATATAATTCACCCCTCCACTTT.